This T cell receptor beta chain emerged from a study of blood T cell repertoires in COVID-19. The wider study: The analysed material was cDNA or gDNA that came from T cells, B-cell-depleted T cells, or PBMCs.

The assay was immunoSEQ multiplex PCR, and TCRdb's table has in-frame clones only and misses some. The profile covers approximately 230,000 clones, with 70% to 90% appearing a single time and 3% taken by the ten largest. Trimming removed 4 bases from V and 6 bases from J; junction bases left unmatched: 1. The CDR3 is 14 amino acids. Germline V gene data show CDR1 as WSHSY and CDR2 as SAAADI. The source material was peripheral blood. The source of this sequence is a young man with active or convalescent COVID-19. The chain has TRBV10-2 and TRBJ2-2, with 11 bases matching TRBD2. CDR3 amino acids: CASSATSGAGELFF. CDR3 bases: TGCGCCAGCAGTGCGACTAGCGGGGCCGGGGAGCTGTTTTTT.